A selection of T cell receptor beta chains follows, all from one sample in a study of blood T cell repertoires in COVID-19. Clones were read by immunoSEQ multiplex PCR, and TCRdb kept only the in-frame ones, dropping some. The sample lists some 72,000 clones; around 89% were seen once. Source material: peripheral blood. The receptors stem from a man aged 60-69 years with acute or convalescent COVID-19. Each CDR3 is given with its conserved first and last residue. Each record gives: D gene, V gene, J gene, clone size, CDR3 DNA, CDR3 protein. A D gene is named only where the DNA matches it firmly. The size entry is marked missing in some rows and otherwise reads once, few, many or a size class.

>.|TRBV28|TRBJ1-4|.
TGTGCCAGCAGTGGCCCGGGGTGGCGGCCGTTTTTT
CASSGPGWRPFF
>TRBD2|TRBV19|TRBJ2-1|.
TGTGCCAGTAGTATTTCTAGCGGGGGCGGATACAATGAGCAGTTCTTC
CASSISSGGGYNEQFF
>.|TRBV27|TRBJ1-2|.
TGTGCCAGCAGTTTAACCTACAGGGATGGCTACACCTTC
CASSLTYRDGYTF
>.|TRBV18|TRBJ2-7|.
TGTGCCAGCTCACCCTCGGCAGGGAACGAGCAGTACTTC
CASSPSAGNEQYF
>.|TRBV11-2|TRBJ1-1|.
TGTGCCAGCAGGCCGGGGGAAAGCATGAACACTGAAGCTTTCTTT
CASRPGESMNTEAFF
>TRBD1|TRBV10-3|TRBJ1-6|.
TGTGCCATCAGAAGGGACAGCTCCTATAATTCACCCCTCCACTTT
CAIRRDSSYNSPLHF
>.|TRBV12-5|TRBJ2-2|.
TGTGCTAGTGGTTTCACCGGGGGGCAAGACACCGGGGAGCTGTTTTTT
CASGFTGGQDTGELFF
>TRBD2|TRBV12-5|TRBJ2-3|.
TGTGCTAGTGGTTTGGTCCTAGCGGGAGATCATGCTACGCAGTATTTT
CASGLVLAGDHATQYF
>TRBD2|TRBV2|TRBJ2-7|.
TGTGCCAGCAGCGATACGGGAGGACTAGCGCTGGACTCCTACGAGCAGTACTTC
CASSDTGGLALDSYEQYF
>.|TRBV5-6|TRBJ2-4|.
TGTGCCAGCAGCTTGGTTCAGGGGAACAAAAACATTCAGTACTTC
CASSLVQGNKNIQYF
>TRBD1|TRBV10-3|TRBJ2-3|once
TGTGCCAACCGGGACAGGGGAGGGGATACGCAGTATTTT
CANRDRGGDTQYF
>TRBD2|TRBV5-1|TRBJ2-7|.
TGCGCCAGCAGCTTGGAGGGCCAGGGAGGGGTTCTAAGGGCCTACGAGCAGTACTTC
CASSLEGQGGVLRAYEQYF
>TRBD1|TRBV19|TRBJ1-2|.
TGTGCCAGTACTCCGGGACAGGGGGCCTATGGCTACACCTTC
CASTPGQGAYGYTF
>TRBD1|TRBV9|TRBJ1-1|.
TGTGCCAGCAGCATAGGGACAGGGGGTCGCATGAACACTGAAGCTTTCTTT
CASSIGTGGRMNTEAFF
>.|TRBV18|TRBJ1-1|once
TGTGCCAGCTCACCACCGGGACAAGTTAAAGCTTTCTTT
CASSPPGQVKAFF
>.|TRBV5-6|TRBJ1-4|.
TGTGCCAGCAGCTTGGTTCGACAGAGTAATGAAAAACTGTTTTTT
CASSLVRQSNEKLFF
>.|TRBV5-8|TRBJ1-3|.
TGTGCCAGCAGCTTGGTCTTTGGGGCGGCGGGAAACACCATATATTTT
CASSLVFGAAGNTIYF
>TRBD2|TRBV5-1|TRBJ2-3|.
TGCGCCAGCAGGCGGGAGGGCACAGATACGCAGTATTTT
CASRREGTDTQYF
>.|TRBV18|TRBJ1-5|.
TGTGCCAGCTCACCTCCAGGGGAGGGCGGGCAGCCCCAGCATTTT
CASSPPGEGGQPQHF
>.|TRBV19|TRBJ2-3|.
TGTGCCAGTAGTATTGGCGGGGGCCGGGCAGATACGCAGTATTTT
CASSIGGGRADTQYF
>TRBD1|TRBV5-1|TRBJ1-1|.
TGCGCCAGCAGCTTCCAACAGGGGATGGCTGAAGCTTTCTTT
CASSFQQGMAEAFF
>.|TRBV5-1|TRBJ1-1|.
TGCGCCAGCAGCTTGGCCTTCCGGGGGAACACTGAAGCTTTCTTT
CASSLAFRGNTEAFF
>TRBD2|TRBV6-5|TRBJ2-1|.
TGTGCCAGCTCAGAGAGCGGGGCTAGGTACAATGAGCAGTTCTTC
CASSESGARYNEQFF
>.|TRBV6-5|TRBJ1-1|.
TGTGCCAGCAGCATTGATTCGAGGGTGAAGACTGAAGCTTTCTTT
CASSIDSRVKTEAFF
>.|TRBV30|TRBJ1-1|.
TGTGCCTGGAGTGATGGGAGAAATGAAGCTTTCTTT
CAWSDGRNEAFF